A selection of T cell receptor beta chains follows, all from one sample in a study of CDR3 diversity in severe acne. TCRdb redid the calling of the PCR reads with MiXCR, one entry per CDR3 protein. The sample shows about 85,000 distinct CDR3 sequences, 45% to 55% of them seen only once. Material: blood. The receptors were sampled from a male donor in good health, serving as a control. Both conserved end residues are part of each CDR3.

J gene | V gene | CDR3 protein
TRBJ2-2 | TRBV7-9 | CANSLVRGTGELFF
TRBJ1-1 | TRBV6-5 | CASSYGWTFSNEAFF
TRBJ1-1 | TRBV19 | CASSIGQKNTEAFF
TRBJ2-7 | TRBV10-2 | CATTLGQIYEQYF
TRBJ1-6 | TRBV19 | CASSGLDGNSPLHF
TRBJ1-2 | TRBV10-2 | CASSGTGTGRGYTF
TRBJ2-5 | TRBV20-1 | CSASPTSGAMGTQYF
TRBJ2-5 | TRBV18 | CASSPDRDGTQYF
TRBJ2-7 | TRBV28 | CASSLVRASHEQYF
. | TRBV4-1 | CASSPSGRGYNEQFF
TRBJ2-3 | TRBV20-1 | CSASDGGRVTDTQYF
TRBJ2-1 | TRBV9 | CASSVGRGSYNEQFF
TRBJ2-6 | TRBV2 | CASAGQGSGANVLTF
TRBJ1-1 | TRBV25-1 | CASSEGDSVFPEAFF
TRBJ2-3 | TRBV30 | CACPGGGSADTQYF
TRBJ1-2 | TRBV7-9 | CASSPGTDYGYTF
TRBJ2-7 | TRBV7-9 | CASSAGTGADEQYF
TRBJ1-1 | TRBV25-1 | CASSRHPTSGDTPNTEAFF
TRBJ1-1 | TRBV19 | CASSIPGTEAFF
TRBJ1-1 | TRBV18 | CASSPDRAAEAFF
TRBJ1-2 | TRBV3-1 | CASSATHYGYTF
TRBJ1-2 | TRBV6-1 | CASSTGDGSYGYTF
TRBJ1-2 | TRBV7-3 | CASSLGPDREYGYTF
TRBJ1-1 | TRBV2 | CASKRTGNTEAFF
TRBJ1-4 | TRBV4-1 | CASSQGYSVNEKLFF
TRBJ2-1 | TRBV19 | CASSIGRGIKVEQFF
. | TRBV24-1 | CATSDRPGLAGNNEQFF
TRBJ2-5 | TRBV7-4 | CASSTLLAGGETQYF
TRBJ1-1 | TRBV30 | CAWETGEGGTEAFF
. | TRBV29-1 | CSVDGRAENEQFF
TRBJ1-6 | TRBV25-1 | CASSPRRDRSWSPLHF
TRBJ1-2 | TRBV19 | CASARGQFNYGYTF
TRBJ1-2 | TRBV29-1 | CSVAEPYGYTF
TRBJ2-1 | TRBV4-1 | CASSQVGSGGAWDEQFF
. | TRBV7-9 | CASSYPHSYNEQFF
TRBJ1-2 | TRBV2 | CASSESERGYGYTF
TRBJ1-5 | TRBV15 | CATSRELGSYSVKNQPQHF
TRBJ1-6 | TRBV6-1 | CASSRAVPNNSPLHF
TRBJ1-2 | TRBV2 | CASSFTVDYTF
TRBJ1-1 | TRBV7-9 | CASSPSSRGRMNTEAFF
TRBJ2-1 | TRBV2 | CASSTDRNTEQFF
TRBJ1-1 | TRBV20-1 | CSAREGLNTEAFF
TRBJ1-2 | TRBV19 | CASSISWTNYGYTF
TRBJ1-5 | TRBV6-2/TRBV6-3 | CASRAAGSKNQPQHF
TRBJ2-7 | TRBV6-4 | CASSDGTSGSMNEQYF
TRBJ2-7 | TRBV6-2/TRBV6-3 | CASILTGSAGEQYF
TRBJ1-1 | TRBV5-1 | CASSLGGEWTEAFF
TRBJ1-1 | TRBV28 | CASSLGFRAEAFF
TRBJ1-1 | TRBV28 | CASSPRQEANTEAFF
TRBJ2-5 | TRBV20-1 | CSARDYQGLIETQYF
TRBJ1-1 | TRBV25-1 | CASSRGLNTEAFF
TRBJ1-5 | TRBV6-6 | CASSEGGGNQPQHF
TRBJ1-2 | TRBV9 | CASSVVDSNYGYTF
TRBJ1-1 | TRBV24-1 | CATSDLRNTEALF
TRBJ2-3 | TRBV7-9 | CASSLGAGGPSDTQYF
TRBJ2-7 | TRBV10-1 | CASRAYEQYF
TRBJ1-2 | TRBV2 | CASREVVSGHDF